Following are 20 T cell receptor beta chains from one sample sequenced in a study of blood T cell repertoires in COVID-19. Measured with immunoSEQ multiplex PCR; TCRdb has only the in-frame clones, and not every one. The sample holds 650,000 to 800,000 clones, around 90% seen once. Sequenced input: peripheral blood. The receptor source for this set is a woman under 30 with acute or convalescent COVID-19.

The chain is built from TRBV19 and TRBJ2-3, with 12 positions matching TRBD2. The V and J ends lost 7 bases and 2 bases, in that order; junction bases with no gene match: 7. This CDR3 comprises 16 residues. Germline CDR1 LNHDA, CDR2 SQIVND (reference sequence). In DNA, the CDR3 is TGTGCCAGTACCCGGACTAGCGGGGCTTCCACAGATACGCAGTATTTT. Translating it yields CASTRTSGASTDTQYF. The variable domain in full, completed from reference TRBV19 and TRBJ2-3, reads DGGITQSPKYLFRKEGQNVTLSCEQNLNHDAMYWYRQDPGQGLRLIYYSQIVNDFQKGDIAEGYSVSREKKESFPLTVTSAQKNPTAFYLCASTRTSGASTDTQYFGPGTRLTVL.

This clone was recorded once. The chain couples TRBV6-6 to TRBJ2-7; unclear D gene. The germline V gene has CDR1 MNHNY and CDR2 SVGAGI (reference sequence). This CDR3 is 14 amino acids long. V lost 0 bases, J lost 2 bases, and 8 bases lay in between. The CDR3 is CASSYSKLTYEQYF. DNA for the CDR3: TGTGCCAGCAGTTACTCGAAGCTGACCTACGAGCAGTACTTC.

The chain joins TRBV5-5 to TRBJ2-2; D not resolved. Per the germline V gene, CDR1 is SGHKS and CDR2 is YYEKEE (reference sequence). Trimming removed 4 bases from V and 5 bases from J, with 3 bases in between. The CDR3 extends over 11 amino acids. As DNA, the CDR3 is TGTGCCAGCAGCCAAACCGGGGAGCTGTTTTTT. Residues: CASSQTGELFF.

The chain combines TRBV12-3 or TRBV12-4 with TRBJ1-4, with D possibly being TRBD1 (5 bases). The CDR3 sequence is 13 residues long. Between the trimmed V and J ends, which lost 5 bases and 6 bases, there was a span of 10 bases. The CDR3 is CASSKGKHEKLFF. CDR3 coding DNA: TGTGCCAGCAGTAAGGGGAAGCATGAAAAACTGTTTTTT.

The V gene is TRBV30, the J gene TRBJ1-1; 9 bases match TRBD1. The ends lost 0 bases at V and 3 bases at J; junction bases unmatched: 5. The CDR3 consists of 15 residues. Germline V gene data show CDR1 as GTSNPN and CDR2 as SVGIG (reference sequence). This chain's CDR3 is CAWSVETGGYTEAFF. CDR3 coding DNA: TGTGCCTGGAGTGTAGAAACAGGGGGCTACACTGAAGCTTTCTTT.

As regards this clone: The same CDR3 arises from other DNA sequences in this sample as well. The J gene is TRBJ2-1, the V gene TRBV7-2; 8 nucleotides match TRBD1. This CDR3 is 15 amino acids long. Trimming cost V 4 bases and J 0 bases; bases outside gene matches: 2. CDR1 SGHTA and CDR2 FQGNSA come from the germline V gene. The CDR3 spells CASSYGQGSYNEQFF. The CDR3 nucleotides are TGTGCCAGCAGCTACGGACAGGGCTCCTACAATGAGCAGTTCTTC. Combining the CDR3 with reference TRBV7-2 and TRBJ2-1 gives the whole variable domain GAGVSQSPSNKVTEKGKDVELRCDPISGHTALYWYRQSLGQGLEFLIYFQGNSAPDKSGLPSDRFSAERTGGSVSTLTIQRTQQEDSAVYLCASSYGQGSYNEQFFGPGTRLTVL.

The CDR3 region is CATSDNDRVYGYTF. The CDR3 coding sequence is TGTGCCACCAGTGACAACGACAGGGTCTATGGCTACACCTTC. J is TRBJ1-2 and V is TRBV24-1; 7 bases agree with TRBD1. The CDR3 spans 14 residues. Looked up from germline, CDR1 is KGHDR and CDR2 is SFDVKD. V lost 4 bases and J lost 4; bases outside the gene matches: 5.

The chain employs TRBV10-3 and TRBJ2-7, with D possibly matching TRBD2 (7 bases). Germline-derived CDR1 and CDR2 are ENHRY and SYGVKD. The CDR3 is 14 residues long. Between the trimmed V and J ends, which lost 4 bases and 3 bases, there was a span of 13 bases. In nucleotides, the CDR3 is TGTGCCATCAGTGGTGGGGGGGGCATCTACGAGCAGTACTTC. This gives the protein CAISGGGGIYEQYF.

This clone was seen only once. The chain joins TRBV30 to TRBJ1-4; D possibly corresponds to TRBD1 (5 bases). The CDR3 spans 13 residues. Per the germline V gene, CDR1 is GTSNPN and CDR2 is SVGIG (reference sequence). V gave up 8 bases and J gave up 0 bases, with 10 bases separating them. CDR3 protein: CALGASTNEKLFF. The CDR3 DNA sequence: TGTGCCCTAGGGGCATCAACTAATGAAAAACTGTTTTTT.

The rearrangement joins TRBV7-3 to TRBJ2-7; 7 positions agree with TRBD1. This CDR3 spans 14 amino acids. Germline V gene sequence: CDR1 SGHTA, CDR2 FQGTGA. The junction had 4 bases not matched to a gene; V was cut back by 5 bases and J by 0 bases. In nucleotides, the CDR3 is TGTGCCAGCAGCCTACAGGGGAGCTCCTACGAGCAGTACTTC. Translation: CASSLQGSSYEQYF.

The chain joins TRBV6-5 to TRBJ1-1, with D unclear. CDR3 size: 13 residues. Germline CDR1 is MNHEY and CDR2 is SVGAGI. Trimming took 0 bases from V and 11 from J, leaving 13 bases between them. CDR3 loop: CASSYSKIDKAFF. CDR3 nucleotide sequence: TGTGCCAGCAGTTACTCGAAAATAGATAAGGCTTTCTTT.

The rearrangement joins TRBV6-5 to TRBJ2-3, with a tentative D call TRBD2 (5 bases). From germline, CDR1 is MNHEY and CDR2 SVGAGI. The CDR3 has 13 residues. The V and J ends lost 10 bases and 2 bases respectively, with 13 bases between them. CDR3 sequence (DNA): TGTGCCACCCGGACTGGAAACACAGATACGCAGTATTTT. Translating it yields CATRTGNTDTQYF.

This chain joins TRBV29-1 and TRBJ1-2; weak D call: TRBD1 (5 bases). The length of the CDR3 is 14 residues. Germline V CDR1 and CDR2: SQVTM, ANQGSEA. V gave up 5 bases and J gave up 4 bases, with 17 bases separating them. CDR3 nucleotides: TGCAGCGTTCCCCCCGGACACCCGTTCTATGGCTACACCTTC. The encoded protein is CSVPPGHPFYGYTF.

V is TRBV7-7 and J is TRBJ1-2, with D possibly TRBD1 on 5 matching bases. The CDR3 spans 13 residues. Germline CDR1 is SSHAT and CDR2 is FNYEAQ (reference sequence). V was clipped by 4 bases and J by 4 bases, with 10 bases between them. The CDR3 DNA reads TGTGCCAGCAGCTACGACAGCCCCTATGGCTACACCTTC. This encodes CASSYDSPYGYTF.

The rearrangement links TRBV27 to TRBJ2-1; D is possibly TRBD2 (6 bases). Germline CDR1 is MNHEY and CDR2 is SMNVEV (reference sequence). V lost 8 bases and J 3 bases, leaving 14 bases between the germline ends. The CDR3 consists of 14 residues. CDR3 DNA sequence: TGTGCCAGCTTCCGTGGGGGGAACTACAATGAGCAGTTCTTC. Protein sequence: CASFRGGNYNEQFF.

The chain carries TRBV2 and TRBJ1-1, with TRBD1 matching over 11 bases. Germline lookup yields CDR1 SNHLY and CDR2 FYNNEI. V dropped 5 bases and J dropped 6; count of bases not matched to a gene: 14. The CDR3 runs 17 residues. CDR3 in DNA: TGTGCCAGCAGTCCAAGGACAGGGGGCGTATCTAGTTCTGAAGCTTTCTTT. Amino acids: CASSPRTGGVSSSEAFF.

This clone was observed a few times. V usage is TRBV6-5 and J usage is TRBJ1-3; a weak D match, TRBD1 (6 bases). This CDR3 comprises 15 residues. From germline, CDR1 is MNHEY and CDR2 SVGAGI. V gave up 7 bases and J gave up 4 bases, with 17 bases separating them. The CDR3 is CASTLSQGPGNTIYF. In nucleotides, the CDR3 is TGTGCCAGCACCCTGTCCCAGGGGCCCGGAAACACCATATATTTT.

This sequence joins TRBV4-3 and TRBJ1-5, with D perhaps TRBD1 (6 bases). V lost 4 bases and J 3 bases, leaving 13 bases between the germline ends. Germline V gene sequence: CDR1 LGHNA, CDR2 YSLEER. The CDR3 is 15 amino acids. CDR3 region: CASSRTTGPNQPQHF. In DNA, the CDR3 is TGCGCCAGCAGCCGAACAACAGGGCCCAATCAGCCCCAGCATTTT.

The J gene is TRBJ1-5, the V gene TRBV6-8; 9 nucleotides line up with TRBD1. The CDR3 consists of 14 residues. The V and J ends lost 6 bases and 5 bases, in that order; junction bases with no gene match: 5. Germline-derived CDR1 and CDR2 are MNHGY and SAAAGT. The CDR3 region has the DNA TGTGCCAGCAGACAGGGGGCCCTAGATCAGCCCCAGCATTTT. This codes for CASRQGALDQPQHF.

Here the CDR3 reads CASTLEENTEAFF. CDR3 bases: TGTGCCAGCACTTTGGAGGAGAACACTGAAGCTTTCTTT. This chain connects TRBV12-3 or TRBV12-4 to TRBJ1-1; D unclear. The CDR3 spans 13 residues. Trimming removed 7 bases from V and 1 base from J, with 10 bases in between.